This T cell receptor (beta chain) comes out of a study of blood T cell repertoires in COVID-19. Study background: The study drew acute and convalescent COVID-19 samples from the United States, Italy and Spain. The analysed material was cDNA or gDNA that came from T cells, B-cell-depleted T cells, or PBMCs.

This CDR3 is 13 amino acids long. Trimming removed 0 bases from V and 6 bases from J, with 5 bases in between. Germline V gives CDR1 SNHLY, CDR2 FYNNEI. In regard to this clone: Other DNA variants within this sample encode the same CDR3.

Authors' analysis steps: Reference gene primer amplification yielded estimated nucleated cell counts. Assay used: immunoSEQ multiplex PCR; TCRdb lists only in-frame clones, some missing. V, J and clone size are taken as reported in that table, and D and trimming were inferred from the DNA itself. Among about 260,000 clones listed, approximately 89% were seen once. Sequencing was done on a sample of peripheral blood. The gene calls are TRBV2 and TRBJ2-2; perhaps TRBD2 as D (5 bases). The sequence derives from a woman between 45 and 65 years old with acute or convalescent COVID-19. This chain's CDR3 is CASSEARAGELFF. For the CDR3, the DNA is TGTGCCAGCAGTGAAGCGCGGGCCGGGGAGCTGTTTTTT.